Listed below are T cell receptor beta chains from one sample, sequenced in a study of blood T cell repertoires in COVID-19. Some clones are missing from TCRdb's copy, which holds only in-frame ones; the method was immunoSEQ multiplex PCR. Of hundreds of thousands of clones in the sample, about 89% are singletons; the top ten hold roughly 6.3%. The sample taken for sequencing was peripheral blood. Receptor source: a woman aged 45-65 years with COVID-19, enrolled during active disease. Both conserved end residues are part of each CDR3. The order of the fields is D gene, V gene, clone size, J gene, CDR3 DNA, CDR3 protein. The D gene is left open where the match is weak. Expanded clones are given a class, and other clones once, few, many or no size at all.

>TRBD1|TRBV6-1|-|TRBJ1-2
TGTGCCAGCAGTGAGACAGGGCAGTATGGCTACACCTTC
CASSETGQYGYTF
>-|TRBV27|-|TRBJ1-2
TGTGCCAGCAGTTCATTGGGGGCCTATGGCTACACCTTC
CASSSLGAYGYTF
>-|TRBV3-1/TRBV3-2|-|TRBJ1-5
TGTGCCAGCAGCCAAGATTTCATTCAGCCCCAGCATTTT
CASSQDFIQPQHF
>TRBD1|TRBV27|-|TRBJ1-2
TGTGCCAGCAGTTTAGGTCCCGGGACAGGGTTGGTTGGCTACACCTTC
CASSLGPGTGLVGYTF
>TRBD2|TRBV19|-|TRBJ2-3
TGTGCCAGTAGCTCGGGACTAGCGGGAGCAGATACGCAGTATTTT
CASSSGLAGADTQYF
>TRBD2|TRBV6-1|few|TRBJ2-7
TGTGCCAGCAGTGAAGGCGGGGCGGGAGGCTACGAGCAGTACTTC
CASSEGGAGGYEQYF
>-|TRBV7-9|few|TRBJ1-2
TGTGCCAGCAGCTCAAATCCGGGTGGCTACACCTTC
CASSSNPGGYTF
>TRBD1|TRBV7-9|-|TRBJ1-5
TGTGCCAGCAGCCAGGGGGGGGACAGGGGATCGCCCCAGCATTTT
CASSQGGDRGSPQHF
>-|TRBV14|-|TRBJ2-1
TGTGCCAGCAGCCCCGTGGGCCCCTACAATGAGCAGTTCTTC
CASSPVGPYNEQFF
>-|TRBV18|once|TRBJ2-7
TGTGCCAGCTCACCACCCTGGCAGGGCGGAAATGAGGAGCAGTACTTC
CASSPPWQGGNEEQYF
>TRBD2|TRBV5-4|-|TRBJ2-1
TGTGCCAGCAGCTTCGAGGGACTAGCGGGAGGAGTGGCCTACAATGAGCAGTTCTTC
CASSFEGLAGGVAYNEQFF
>-|TRBV7-2|-|TRBJ1-5
TGTGCCAGCAGCTTAGCGCGGGCAGGAAATCAGCCCCAGCATTTT
CASSLARAGNQPQHF
>TRBD1|TRBV19|-|TRBJ1-1
TGTGCCAGTAGGGGACAGGGTAACACTGAAGCTTTCTTT
CASRGQGNTEAFF
>TRBD1|TRBV2|-|TRBJ1-1
TGTGCCAGCAGTACCTCGGGGACAGCTAGTGAAGCTTTCTTT
CASSTSGTASEAFF
>-|TRBV4-2|-|TRBJ2-1
TGTGCCAGCAGCCAAGATGGGGCGTCCGGGTACAATGAGCAGTTCTTC
CASSQDGASGYNEQFF
>TRBD1|TRBV5-1|-|TRBJ2-1
TGCGCCAGCAGCTTACCGACAGGGGTCAATGAGCAGTTCTTC
CASSLPTGVNEQFF
>TRBD2|TRBV19|once|TRBJ2-7
TGTGCCAGTAGTCCGATATCGCGGGGGACTAGCGGGAGGTCGAGGGAGCAGTACTTC
CASSPISRGTSGRSREQYF
>TRBD1|TRBV5-6|-|TRBJ1-6
TGTGCCAGCAGCTTCGGGACAGGGGACGGGTCACCCCTCCACTTT
CASSFGTGDGSPLHF
>-|TRBV5-1|-|TRBJ2-1
TGCGCCAGCAGCTTGGAAGCTAGCTTGAATGAGCAGTTCTTC
CASSLEASLNEQFF
>TRBD1|TRBV7-8|-|TRBJ2-7
TGTGCCAGCAGCTTAGGAGGGCAGGGGGCCTACGAGCAGTACTTC
CASSLGGQGAYEQYF
>TRBD1|TRBV27|-|TRBJ1-1
TGTGCCAGCAGTTCTCTCGACAGGGGACTGAACACTGAAGCTTTCTTT
CASSSLDRGLNTEAFF
>TRBD1|TRBV9|-|TRBJ1-2
TGTGCCAGCAGCGCTCCGGGACAGGGGGTTGGCTACACCTTC
CASSAPGQGVGYTF
>TRBD1|TRBV30|-|TRBJ2-2
TGTGCCTGGAGTAGGGACAGGGAAACCGGGGAGCTGTTTTTT
CAWSRDRETGELFF
>-|TRBV15|-|TRBJ1-2
TGTGCCACCAGCAGGGAGGGCGGGGGCTACACCTTC
CATSREGGGYTF
>-|TRBV7-9|-|TRBJ2-7
TGTGCCAGCAGCTTACAGGGGACCGAGCAGTACTTC
CASSLQGTEQYF
>-|TRBV3-1/TRBV3-2|-|TRBJ2-6
TGTGCCAGCAGCCAAGATCGGCAGGCTGGGGCCAACGTCCTGACTTTC
CASSQDRQAGANVLTF
>-|TRBV6-6|-|TRBJ1-4
TGTGCCAGTCATGGGGCAGGGATCCTCGAAAGCGAAAAACTGTTTTTT
CASHGAGILESEKLFF
>-|TRBV27|-|TRBJ2-3
TGTGCCAGCAGTTTATCTGCAGGCCAGCTTGCAGATACGCAGTATTTT
CASSLSAGQLADTQYF
>-|TRBV4-1|-|TRBJ2-7
TGCGCCAGCAGCCAAGATCGGTTGGGCGCCGAGCAGTACTTC
CASSQDRLGAEQYF
>-|TRBV7-8|-|TRBJ1-4
TGTGCCAGCAGCCCGCCCAATCAGGGGTTTAATGAAAAACTGTTTTTT
CASSPPNQGFNEKLFF
>-|TRBV29-1|-|TRBJ1-2
TGCAGCGTTGAAATGACAGCCACTAACTATGGCTACACCTTC
CSVEMTATNYGYTF
>TRBD1|TRBV5-4|-|TRBJ2-4
TGTGCCAGCAGCGACCCGGGACAGGGGTCGGACATTCAGTACTTC
CASSDPGQGSDIQYF
>TRBD1|TRBV5-1|-|TRBJ1-4
TGCGCCAGCAGCTCACAGGGGGCTAATGAAAAACTGTTTTTT
CASSSQGANEKLFF
>TRBD1|TRBV29-1|-|TRBJ2-1
TGCAGCGTCCAAGCTGGACAGGGCGGAAATGAGCAGTTCTTC
CSVQAGQGGNEQFF
>-|TRBV7-9|-|TRBJ2-1
TGTGCCAGCAGCTTAGGAGATTATGAGCAGTTCTTC
CASSLGDYEQFF
>TRBD1|TRBV6-5|-|TRBJ2-7
TGTGCCAGCAGATACTACGACAGGGGAATCTACGAGCAGTACTTC
CASRYYDRGIYEQYF
>-|TRBV20-1|-|TRBJ2-5
TGCAGTGTGGGGGCTGAAGAGACCCAGTACTTC
CSVGAEETQYF
>TRBD1|TRBV24-1|-|TRBJ1-2
TGTGCCACCAGTGATCGACAGGGGCTAGGGTATGGCTACACCTTC
CATSDRQGLGYGYTF
>-|TRBV16|few|TRBJ1-6
TGTGCCAGCAGCCAATTTTCAGGGCCTAATTCACCCCTCCACTTT
CASSQFSGPNSPLHF
>TRBD1|TRBV7-2|-|TRBJ2-5
TGTGCCAGCAGTAGGGCCGGCAGGGGGGAGACCCAGTACTTC
CASSRAGRGETQYF
>TRBD1|TRBV29-1|-|TRBJ2-7
TGCAGCGTTGAACTCCCCTTGGGACAGAGAGGGAACGAGCAGTACTTC
CSVELPLGQRGNEQYF
>-|TRBV7-9|-|TRBJ2-7
TGTGCCAGCAGCTTAGGAAGCCCGCGAGTTGGTATACTAGGGGAGCAGTACTTC
CASSLGSPRVGILGEQYF
>-|TRBV6-1|-|TRBJ2-7
TGTGCCAGCAGTGAAGCCCCTTCGGGAAAGGGTTGGGTTTACGAGCAGTACTTC
CASSEAPSGKGWVYEQYF
>TRBD2|TRBV18|-|TRBJ2-2
TGTGCCAGCTCGCTCGGACTAGCGGGAGATACCGGGGAGCTGTTTTTT
CASSLGLAGDTGELFF
>TRBD2|TRBV6-2/TRBV6-3|-|TRBJ2-3
TGTGCCAGCACCCCGGGACTAGCGGACTTCACAGATACGCAGTATTTT
CASTPGLADFTDTQYF